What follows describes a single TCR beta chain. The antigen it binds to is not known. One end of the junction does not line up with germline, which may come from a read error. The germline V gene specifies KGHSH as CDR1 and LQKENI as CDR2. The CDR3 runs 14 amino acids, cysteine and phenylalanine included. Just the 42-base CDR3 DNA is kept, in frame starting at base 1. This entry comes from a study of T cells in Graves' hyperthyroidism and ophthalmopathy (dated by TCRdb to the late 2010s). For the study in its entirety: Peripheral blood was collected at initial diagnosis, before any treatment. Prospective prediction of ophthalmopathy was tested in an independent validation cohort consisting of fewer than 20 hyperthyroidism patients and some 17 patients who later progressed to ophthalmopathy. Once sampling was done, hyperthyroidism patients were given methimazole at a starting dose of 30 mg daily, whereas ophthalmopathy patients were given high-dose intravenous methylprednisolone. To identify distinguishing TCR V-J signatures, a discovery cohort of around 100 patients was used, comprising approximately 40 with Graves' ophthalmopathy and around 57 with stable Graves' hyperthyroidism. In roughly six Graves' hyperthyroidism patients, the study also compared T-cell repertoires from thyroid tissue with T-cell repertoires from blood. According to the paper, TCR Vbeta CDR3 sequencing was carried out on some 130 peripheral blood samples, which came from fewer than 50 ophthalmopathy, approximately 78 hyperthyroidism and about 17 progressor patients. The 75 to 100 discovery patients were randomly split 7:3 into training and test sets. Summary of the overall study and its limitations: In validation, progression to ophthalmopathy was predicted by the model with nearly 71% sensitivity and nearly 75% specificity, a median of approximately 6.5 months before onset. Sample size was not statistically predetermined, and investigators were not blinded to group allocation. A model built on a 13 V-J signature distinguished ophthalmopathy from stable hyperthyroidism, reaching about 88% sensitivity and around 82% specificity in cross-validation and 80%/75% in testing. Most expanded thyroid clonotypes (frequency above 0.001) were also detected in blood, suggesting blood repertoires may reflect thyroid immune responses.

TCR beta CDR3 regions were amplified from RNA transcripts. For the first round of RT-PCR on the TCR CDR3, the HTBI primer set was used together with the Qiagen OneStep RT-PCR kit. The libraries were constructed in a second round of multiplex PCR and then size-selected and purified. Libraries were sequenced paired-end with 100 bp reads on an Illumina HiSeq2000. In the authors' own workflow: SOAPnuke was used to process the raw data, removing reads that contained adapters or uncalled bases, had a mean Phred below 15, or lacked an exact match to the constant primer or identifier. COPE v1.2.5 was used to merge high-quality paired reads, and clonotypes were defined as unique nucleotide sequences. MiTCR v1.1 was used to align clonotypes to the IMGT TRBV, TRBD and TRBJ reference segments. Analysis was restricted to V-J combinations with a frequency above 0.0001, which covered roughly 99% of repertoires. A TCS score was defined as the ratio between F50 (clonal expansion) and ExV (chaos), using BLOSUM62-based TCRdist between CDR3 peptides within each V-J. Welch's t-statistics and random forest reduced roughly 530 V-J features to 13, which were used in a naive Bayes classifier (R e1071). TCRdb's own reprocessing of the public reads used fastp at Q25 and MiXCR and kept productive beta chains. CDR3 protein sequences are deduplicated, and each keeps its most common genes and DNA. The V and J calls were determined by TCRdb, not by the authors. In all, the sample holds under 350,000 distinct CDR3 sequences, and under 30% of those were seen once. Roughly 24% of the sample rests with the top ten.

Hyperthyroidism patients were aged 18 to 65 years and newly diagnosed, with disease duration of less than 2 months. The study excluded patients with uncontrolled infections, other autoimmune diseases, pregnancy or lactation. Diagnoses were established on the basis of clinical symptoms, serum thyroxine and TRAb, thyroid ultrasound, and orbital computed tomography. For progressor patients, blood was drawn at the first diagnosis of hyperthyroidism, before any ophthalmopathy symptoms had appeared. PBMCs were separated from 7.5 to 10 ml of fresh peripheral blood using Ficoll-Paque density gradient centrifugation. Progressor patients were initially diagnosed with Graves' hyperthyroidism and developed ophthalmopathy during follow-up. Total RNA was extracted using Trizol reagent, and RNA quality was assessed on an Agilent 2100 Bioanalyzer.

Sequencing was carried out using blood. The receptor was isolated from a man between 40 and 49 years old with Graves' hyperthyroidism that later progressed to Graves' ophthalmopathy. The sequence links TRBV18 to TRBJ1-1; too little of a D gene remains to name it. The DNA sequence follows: TGTGTCAGCTCACCGGCATCTCTAGGCACTGAAGCTTTCTTT. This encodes CVSSPASLGTEAFF.